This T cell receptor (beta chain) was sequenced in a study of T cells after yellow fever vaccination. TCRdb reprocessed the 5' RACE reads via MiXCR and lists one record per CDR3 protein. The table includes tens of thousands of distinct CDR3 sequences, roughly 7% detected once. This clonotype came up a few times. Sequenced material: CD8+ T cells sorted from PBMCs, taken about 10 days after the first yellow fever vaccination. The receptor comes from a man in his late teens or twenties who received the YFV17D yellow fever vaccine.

CDR3 bases: TGTGGAGTTTTGGGACAGTTGAGAGAGACCCAGTACTTC. It encodes CGVLGQLRETQYF. The rearrangement joins TRBV28 to TRBJ2-5; TRBD1 matches at 7 bases. The CDR3 length is 13 residues. CDR1 and CDR2 (germline): MDHEN, SYDVKM.